These 4 T cell receptor beta chains were all obtained from the same sample, sequenced in a study of T cell responses to AZD1222 COVID-19 vaccine (dated by TCRdb to about 2021). What this sample's time point label stands for: baseline before first vaccination. The library relied on the immunoSEQ multiplex PCR assay. The table comes from immuneACCESS by way of TCRdb, which keeps in-frame sequences with V and J called. Part of the clones is missing from these tables; in studies checked, under half for an unresolved V gene and the rest for unknown reasons. Here the sample has fewer than 120,000 clones; 85% to 95% occur a single time. Roughly 7.6% of the sample lies in the top ten. This specimen was peripheral blood, taken on day 0 of AZD1222 vaccination. The receptors come from an adult in good health.

The rearrangement links TRBV4-2 to TRBJ1-1; unclear D gene. The CDR3 totals 15 residues. The V end was cut by 0 bases, the J end by 0 bases, with 8 bases between. Germline CDR1 reads LGHNA; CDR2 reads YNFKEQ. The CDR3 loop reads CASSQDSYLNTEAFF. The CDR3, as DNA: TGTGCCAGCAGCCAAGATTCATATTTGAACACTGAAGCTTTCTTT.

This chain uses TRBV5-1 with TRBJ2-7; possible D gene TRBD1, 6 bases. The germline gives CDR1 SGHRS, CDR2 YFSETQ. Deletions cut 4 bases from V and 2 bases from J, with 13 bases between. This CDR3 is 14 amino acids long. CDR3 nucleotides: TGCGCCAGCAGCACCCGGGACATACCCTACGAGCAGTACTTC. Its protein product is CASSTRDIPYEQYF.

The chain joins TRBV5-1 to TRBJ2-1; TRBD1 aligns across 9 bases. Germline trimming cut 4 bases from V and 3 bases from J; bases unmatched to any gene: 8. Germline-derived CDR1 and CDR2 are SGHRS and YFSETQ. The CDR3 is 16 residues long. For the CDR3, the DNA is TGCGCCAGCAGCCCCTCCGACAGGGGGAACTACAATGAGCAGTTCTTC. Translating gives CASSPSDRGNYNEQFF.

The chain links TRBV4-1 to TRBJ2-3; D unclear. The V end was cut by 9 bases, the J end by 1 base, with 14 bases between. The CDR3 is made up of 14 amino acids. Germline V CDR1 and CDR2: MGHRA, YSYEKL. The CDR3 loop is CASMDRSRTDTQYF. As DNA, the CDR3 is TGCGCCAGTATGGACCGCTCCCGCACAGATACGCAGTATTTT.